These 27 T cell receptor beta chains share one sample of origin, sequenced in a study of T cell responses to AZD1222 COVID-19 vaccine. Profiled with immunoSEQ multiplex PCR; TCRdb holds only in-frame clones, not every one. The sample holds 180,000 or so clones, 92% seen once. Material: peripheral blood, obtained 28 days after the second AZD1222 dose. Receptors were obtained from an adult who received the AZD1222 COVID-19 vaccine.

CDR3 sequence reads: CASSEQGGGTNYNEQFF. CDR3 sequence (DNA): TGTGCCAGCAGTGAGCAGGGTGGGGGGACTAACTACAATGAGCAGTTCTTC. The rearrangement uses TRBV2 and TRBJ2-1; TRBD2 agrees at 7 bases. Germline trimming cut 3 bases from V and 3 bases from J; bases unmatched to any gene: 11. The V gene's germline CDR1 is SNHLY and CDR2 FYNNEI. The CDR3 totals 17 residues.

For the CDR3, the DNA is TGTGCCAGCAGCCGGACTAGCGGGACCTACGAGCAGTACTTC. Its translation is CASSRTSGTYEQYF. This chain uses TRBV3-1 (or the pseudogene TRBV3-2) with TRBJ2-7, with TRBD2 identical over 12 bases. The germline gives CDR1 LGHDT, CDR2 YNNKEL (reference sequence). V lost 4 bases, J lost 2 bases, and 0 bases stayed unmatched. The CDR3 spans 14 residues.

The chain carries TRBV7-9 and TRBJ2-3, with D maybe TRBD1 (6 bases). Germline-derived CDR1 and CDR2 are SEHNR and FQNEAQ (reference sequence). V was pared by 1 base and J by 0 bases, with 14 bases between. CDR3 length equals 17 residues. DNA for the CDR3: TGTGCCAGCAGCTTAGGTCCAGGGGCCTCTAGCACAGATACGCAGTATTTT. Protein product: CASSLGPGASSTDTQYF.

In this sample, this clone turned up a few times. The chain combines TRBV5-5 with TRBJ1-1; no firm D call. Trimming took 4 bases from V and 1 from J, leaving 17 bases between them. Germline V gene lookup returns CDR1 SGHKS and CDR2 YYEKEE (reference sequence). CDR3 length: 16 residues. CDR3 nucleotides: TGTGCCAGCAGCCCCCGGCCCCGGTCCCAGAACACTGAAGCTTTCTTT. Its protein is CASSPRPRSQNTEAFF.

The chain has TRBV15 and TRBJ1-4; D may be TRBD1 (6 bases). This CDR3 spans 15 amino acids. Germline V gene lookup returns CDR1 LNHNV and CDR2 YYDKDF (reference sequence). Trimming pared 3 bases from V and 7 bases from J, leaving 15 bases between. DNA for the CDR3: TGTGCCACCAGCAGGGGAGGGGGTCAAGTTGAAAAACTGTTTTTT. Protein: CATSRGGGQVEKLFF.

The chain links TRBV19 to TRBJ2-1; D remains ambiguous. From germline, CDR1 is LNHDA and CDR2 SQIVND (reference sequence). Trimming took off 5 bases at V and 2 bases at J, with 7 bases between the two ends. CDR3 size: 13 residues. The CDR3 DNA reads as TGTGCCAGTAGTCCCCCTACCTACAATGAGCAGTTCTTC. The encoded protein is CASSPPTYNEQFF.

The chain couples TRBV28 to TRBJ2-7; 7 bases fit TRBD1. CDR1 is MDHEN and CDR2 is SYDVKM in the germline V gene. Trimming removed 5 bases from V and 4 bases from J; junction bases left unmatched: 17. The CDR3 has 17 amino acids. Here the CDR3 DNA reads TGTGCCAGCAGTCTACCTCCCGACAGGGAGCGAGCGTACGAGCAGTACTTC. As protein: CASSLPPDRERAYEQYF.

The chain combines TRBV7-6 with TRBJ1-2, with TRBD1 as a possible D gene (5 bases). The CDR3 extends over 13 amino acids. V lost 5 bases, J lost 4 bases, and 11 bases lay in between. The V gene's germline CDR1 is SGHVS and CDR2 FNYEAQ. Here the CDR3 DNA reads TGTGCCAGCAGCCAAAGGGGAGGCTATGGCTACACCTTC. Translating gives CASSQRGGYGYTF.

The V and J genes are TRBV19 and TRBJ2-3; D is possibly TRBD1 or TRBD2 (5 bases each). The ends were cut back, 3 bases at V and 5 bases at J, with 15 bases in the middle. CDR1 is LNHDA, CDR2 SQIVND, per germline (reference sequence). The CDR3 totals 15 residues. The CDR3 region is CASSMILGVGDTQYF. The CDR3 region has the DNA TGTGCCAGTAGTATGATTTTGGGGGTGGGAGATACGCAGTATTTT.

The V and J genes are TRBV27 and TRBJ1-1; possible D gene TRBD1, 6 bases. This CDR3 contains 15 residues. The V end lost 9 bases, the J end lost 1 base, and 18 bases lay between the germline ends. Germline V lookup: CDR1 MNHEY, CDR2 SMNVEV (reference sequence). The CDR3 is CASGSLRQENTEAFF. As DNA, the CDR3 is TGTGCCAGTGGCAGTCTGAGACAGGAGAACACTGAAGCTTTCTTT.

This rearrangement joins TRBV6-5 to TRBJ1-1; unclear D gene. The CDR3 runs 13 residues. Looked up from germline, CDR1 is MNHEY and CDR2 is SVGAGI. V lost 0 bases and J 3 bases, leaving 5 bases between the germline ends. The CDR3 bases are TGTGCCAGCAGTTACTCGAAGCACACTGAAGCTTTCTTT. Translation gives CASSYSKHTEAFF.

The chain links TRBV28 to TRBJ2-5; D is unresolved. This CDR3 contains 13 residues. V was trimmed by 2 bases and J by 4 bases, leaving 8 bases between them. Germline CDR1 MDHEN, CDR2 SYDVKM. The CDR3, as DNA: TGTGCCAGCAGTTTAGTGCTAGGAGAGACCCAGTACTTC. Translation: CASSLVLGETQYF.

The genes are TRBV7-8 and TRBJ1-5; D not certain. The CDR3 loop spans 20 amino acids. Germline V lookup: CDR1 SGHVS, CDR2 FQNEAQ. V was pared by 1 base and J by 0 bases, with 22 bases between. CDR3 nucleotide sequence: TGTGCCAGCAGCTTAGACCCCATAAGTGAGCACCCAATTAGCAATCAGCCCCAGCATTTT. Amino acids: CASSLDPISEHPISNQPQHF.

This chain connects TRBV27 to TRBJ2-7; perhaps TRBD2 as D (6 bases). Germline V gives CDR1 MNHEY, CDR2 SMNVEV (reference sequence). The CDR3 consists of 17 residues. Trimming took 3 bases from V and 2 from J, leaving 20 bases between them. CDR3 DNA sequence: TGTGCCAGCAGTTTCGGGATTGGACAACCGGGGGCCTACGAGCAGTACTTC. Its protein product is CASSFGIGQPGAYEQYF.

V usage is TRBV4-1 and J usage is TRBJ2-7, with D possibly TRBD2 on 6 matching bases. The CDR3 covers 14 residues. The V gene's germline CDR1 is MGHRA and CDR2 YSYEKL. Trimming cost V 3 bases and J 0 bases, with 9 bases left between them. DNA for the CDR3: TGCGCCAGCAGCCAGGACTACTACTCCTACGAGCAGTACTTC. Its protein is CASSQDYYSYEQYF.

This clone was seen once. The chain links TRBV5-6 to TRBJ1-1, with D uncertain. V was shortened by 1 base and J by 1 base, with 8 bases between the two germline ends. The germline CDR1 and CDR2 sequences are SGHDT and YYEEEE. The CDR3 spans 14 residues. The CDR3 DNA follows: TGTGCCAGCAGCTTGTACAGAGCGAACACTGAAGCTTTCTTT. Its translation: CASSLYRANTEAFF.

The V and J genes are TRBV15 and TRBJ1-2; 7 bases map to TRBD1. The CDR3 is 13 amino acids. With V trimmed by 8 bases and J by 4 bases, 7 bases remained unmatched. From germline, CDR1 is LNHNV and CDR2 YYDKDF (reference sequence). CDR3 nucleotides: TGTGCCACCTCAAGGACAGGCTCCTATGGCTACACCTTC. Amino acids: CATSRTGSYGYTF.

This CDR3 is CAWSVLGTNYGYTF. DNA of the CDR3: TGTGCCTGGAGTGTTCTGGGGACTAACTATGGCTACACCTTC. The chain has TRBV30 and TRBJ1-2; D not certain. Germline V CDR1 and CDR2: GTSNPN, SVGIG (reference sequence). V shed 0 bases and J shed 0 bases, with 8 bases lying between them. CDR3 length: 14 residues.

V usage is TRBV4-3 and J usage is TRBJ1-6; D may be TRBD1 (6 bases). Per the germline V gene, CDR1 is LGHNA and CDR2 is YSLEER. CDR3 length: 16 residues. The V end lost 4 bases, the J end lost 7 bases, and 17 bases lay between the germline ends. The chain's CDR3 is CASSPDSRGSNSPLHF. For the CDR3, the DNA is TGCGCCAGCAGCCCAGACTCAAGGGGGAGCAATTCACCCCTCCACTTT.

The chain is built from TRBV2 and TRBJ1-1; D might be TRBD1 (5 bases). CDR1 is SNHLY, CDR2 FYNNEI, per germline. The CDR3 runs to 16 residues. The germline V and J ends were trimmed by 0 bases and 0 bases, with 11 bases remaining between them. DNA of the CDR3: TGTGCCAGCAGTGAAGCGCTTAGGGGTCTGAACACTGAAGCTTTCTTT. This codes for CASSEALRGLNTEAFF.

V is TRBV6-5 and J is TRBJ1-2; 7 bases line up with TRBD1. Germline-derived CDR1 and CDR2 are MNHEY and SVGAGI. This CDR3 spans 13 amino acids. Trimming removed 8 bases from V and 8 bases from J; junction bases left unmatched: 11. In DNA form, the CDR3 reads TGTGCCAGCCGAGGGACAGAGAGGGACGGCTACACCTTC. This translates into CASRGTERDGYTF.

The chain uses TRBV7-3 and TRBJ1-1; 9 bases agree with TRBD1. This CDR3 is 18 amino acids long. Germline values: CDR1 SGHTA, CDR2 FQGTGA. Germline trimming cut 1 base from V and 0 bases from J; bases unmatched to any gene: 9. The CDR3 here is CASSLRAGTGRLNTEAFF. DNA of the CDR3: TGTGCCAGCAGCTTAAGGGCCGGGACAGGGAGGTTGAACACTGAAGCTTTCTTT.

DNA for the CDR3: TGTGCCAGCGCTCGACTAGCGGGGGGGACAGATACGCAGTATTTT. Translated, it gives CASARLAGGTDTQYF. The chain recombines TRBV6-4 with TRBJ2-3; TRBD2 agrees at 14 bases. The germline V gene encodes CDR1 MRHNA and CDR2 SNTAGT. Losses at the gene ends were 8 bases for V and 3 bases for J; bases not matched to a gene: 4. There are 15 residues in the CDR3.

This chain joins TRBV20-1 and TRBJ2-1, with D hard to call. V was shortened by 6 bases and J by 8 bases, with 11 bases between the two germline ends. The CDR3 is 11 amino acids. The germline V gene has CDR1 DFQATT and CDR2 SNEGSKA (reference sequence). This chain's CDR3 is CSAWPVDEQFF. CDR3 bases: TGCAGTGCCTGGCCGGTGGATGAGCAGTTCTTC.

The V gene is TRBV28, the J gene TRBJ1-1; D might be TRBD1 (5 bases). The CDR3 runs to 14 residues. Deletions cut 5 bases from V and 0 bases from J, with 10 bases between. The germline gives CDR1 MDHEN, CDR2 SYDVKM. CDR3 loop: CASSTTVMNTEAFF. The CDR3 DNA reads as TGTGCCAGCAGTACGACAGTAATGAACACTGAAGCTTTCTTT.

The chain joins TRBV5-1 to TRBJ2-2; D possibly corresponds to TRBD1 (6 bases). The germline V gene has CDR1 SGHRS and CDR2 YFSETQ. The CDR3 sequence is 14 residues long. V was pared by 2 bases and J by 5 bases, with 10 bases between. The CDR3, as DNA: TGCGCCAGCAGCTTCGGACAGCAAACCGGGGAGCTGTTTTTT. Protein product: CASSFGQQTGELFF.

V gene TRBV15 combines with J gene TRBJ1-3; D not certain. Germline-derived CDR1 and CDR2 are LNHNV and YYDKDF (reference sequence). Trimming removed 3 bases at V and 0 bases at J, with 12 bases between. CDR3 length: 16 residues. CDR3 bases: TGTGCCACCAGCAGCAACCGGGTCATCTCTGGAAACACCATATATTTT. It is translated as CATSSNRVISGNTIYF.